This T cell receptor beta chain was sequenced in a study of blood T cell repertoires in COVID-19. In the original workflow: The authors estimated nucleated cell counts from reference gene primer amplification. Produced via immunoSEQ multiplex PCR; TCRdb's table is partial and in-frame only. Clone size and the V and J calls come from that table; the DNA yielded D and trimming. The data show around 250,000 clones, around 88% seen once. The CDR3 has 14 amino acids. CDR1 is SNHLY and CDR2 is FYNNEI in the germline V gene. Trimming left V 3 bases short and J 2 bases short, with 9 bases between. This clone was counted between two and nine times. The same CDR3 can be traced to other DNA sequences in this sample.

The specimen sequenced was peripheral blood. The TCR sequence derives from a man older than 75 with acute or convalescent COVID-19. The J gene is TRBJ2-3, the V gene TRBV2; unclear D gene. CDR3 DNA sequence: TGTGCCAGCAGTGAGAACAGAGACACAGATACGCAGTATTTT. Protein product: CASSENRDTDTQYF.